Below are 25 T cell receptor beta chains sequenced from a single sample in a study of CD8+CD57+ T cells in acquired aplastic anemia. The patients chosen for sequencing had shown expansion of CD8+CD57+ cells (detected by flow cytometry). Genomic DNA provided the template from which TCR beta VDJ and CDR3 profiles were obtained. TCRdb called the reads again in MiXCR, with one record for every CDR3 protein. The profile shows approximately 300,000 distinct CDR3 sequences, roughly 59% of them singletons. Source material: sorted CD4+, CD8+, or CD8+CD57+ T cells (not recorded which) from PBMCs. The source is a human donor with aplastic anemia.

The chain combines TRBV7-9 with TRBJ2-3; TRBD1 might be the D (6 bases). From germline, CDR1 is SEHNR and CDR2 FQNEAQ (reference sequence). The CDR3 totals 13 residues. The ends were cut back, 7 bases at V and 2 bases at J, with 10 bases in the middle. This CDR3 is CASNEGDTDTQYF. In DNA form, the CDR3 reads TGTGCCAGCAACGAGGGGGACACAGATACGCAGTATTTT.

V and J are TRBV24-1 and TRBJ2-2; maybe TRBD1 (6 bases). Germline CDR1 reads KGHDR; CDR2 reads SFDVKD. The V end lost 3 bases, the J end lost 3 bases, and 10 bases lay between the germline ends. The CDR3 length is 15 residues. The CDR3 is CATSDTGFDTGELFF. The CDR3 DNA is TGTGCCACCAGTGATACAGGGTTCGACACCGGGGAGCTGTTTTTT.

The chain is built from TRBV7-9 and TRBJ2-5; no definite D call. Germline V gives CDR1 SEHNR, CDR2 FQNEAQ (reference sequence). There are 12 residues in the CDR3. The V gene lost 5 bases and the J gene lost 1 base, with 5 bases spanning the gap. CDR3 DNA: TGTGCCAGCAGCGGGTTCCAAGAGACCCAGTACTTC. As protein: CASSGFQETQYF.

V usage is TRBV4-1 and J usage is TRBJ1-2, with D uncertain. Germline V CDR1 and CDR2: MGHRA, YSYEKL. CDR3 size: 14 residues. Trimming took off 4 bases at V and 4 bases at J, with 13 bases between the two ends. The CDR3 nucleotides read TGCGCCAGCAGCCCAAGCGTTACCATCTATGGCTACACCTTC. Translating gives CASSPSVTIYGYTF.

The rearrangement uses TRBV19 and TRBJ2-3; the D gene is possibly TRBD1 (5 bases). V gave up 1 base and J gave up 4 bases, with 12 bases separating them. Looked up from germline, CDR1 is LNHDA and CDR2 is SQIVND (reference sequence). CDR3 size: 15 residues. As DNA, the CDR3 is TGTGCCAGTAGTATAGTAGGGGCCGCCGCAGATACGCAGTATTTT. It translates to CASSIVGAAADTQYF.

The rearrangement links TRBV2 to TRBJ2-5, with D perhaps matching TRBD2 (7 bases). The CDR3 consists of 16 residues. Trimming took off 8 bases at V and 0 bases at J, with 19 bases between the two ends. Per the germline V gene, CDR1 is SNHLY and CDR2 is FYNNEI. CDR3 in amino acids: CASGGVVGGHQETQYF. Written as DNA, the CDR3 is TGTGCCAGCGGAGGTGTAGTGGGGGGGCACCAAGAGACCCAGTACTTC.

This clonotype was seen more than once but under ten times. Mismatch with germline at one junction end may stem from a read error. The chain carries TRBV18 and TRBJ1-4; tentatively, D is TRBD1 (6 bases). Germline-derived CDR1 and CDR2 are KGHSH and LQKENI. CDR3 length: 14 residues. CDR3 sequence: CASSPQGRDEKLFF. The CDR3 bases are TGTGCCAGTTCACCCCAGGGGCGGGATGAAAAACTGTTTTTT.

The J gene is TRBJ2-7, the V gene TRBV29-1; 8 bases agree with TRBD1. Germline CDR1 and CDR2: SQVTM and ANQGSEA. The CDR3 contains 13 residues. Trimming removed 6 bases from V and 4 bases from J; junction bases left unmatched: 8. The CDR3 nucleotides read TGCAGCGTCAATGGACAGGGTACTTACGAGCAGTACTTC. Amino acid sequence: CSVNGQGTYEQYF.

Details on this clonotype: A much larger clone differs by one base, so this may be a read error. Because the CDR3 is missing its conserved closing phenylalanine or tryptophan, this is likely a read error. V gene TRBV11-2 combines with J gene TRBJ2-2; no reliable D call. The CDR3 spans 15 residues. The germline gives CDR1 SGHAT, CDR2 FQNNGV. V was clipped by 5 bases and J by 2 bases, with 12 bases between them. CDR3 in DNA: TGTGCCAGCAGCCCACCAAGGAGTAACACCGGGGAGCTGTTTTGT. Amino acid sequence: CASSPPRSNTGELFC.

The sample holds one count of this clonotype. Here the CDR3 omits its conserved ending phenylalanine or tryptophan, so a read error is the likely source. It is unclear where the CDR3 begins or ends on the DNA, so no DNA is shown, and the CDR3 is as TCRdb lists it. The rearrangement uses TRBV9 and TRBJ2-1; the D segment call TRBD2 is taken from the table without a DNA check. The CDR3 numbers 16 amino acids, ends counted. Germline assignment: CDR1 SGDLS and CDR2 YYNGEE. CDR3 region: CASSGRLAGGSTMSSC.

CDR3 amino acids: CASSVGAGGQPQHF. CDR3 DNA sequence: TGTGCCAGCAGCGTAGGGGCGGGAGGACAGCCCCAGCATTTT. The chain combines TRBV9 with TRBJ1-5; D not resolved. The germline gives CDR1 SGDLS, CDR2 YYNGEE. Trimming shortened V by 0 bases and J by 7 bases, and 11 bases separated the two germline ends. The CDR3 has 14 residues. The entire variable domain, with the rest obtained from reference TRBV9 and TRBJ1-5, is as follows: DSGVTQTPKHLITATGQRVTLRCSPRSGDLSVYWYQQSLDQGLQFLIQYYNGEERAKGNILERFSAQQFPDLHSELNLSSLELGDSALYFCASSVGAGGQPQHFGDGTRLSIL.

The chain has TRBV2 and TRBJ2-1; a possible D gene is TRBD1 (6 bases). Deletions cut 4 bases from V and 6 bases from J, with 10 bases between. The CDR3 consists of 13 residues. Germline V lookup: CDR1 SNHLY, CDR2 FYNNEI. This CDR3 reads CASSAWTVNEQFF. CDR3 DNA sequence: TGTGCCAGCAGTGCATGGACAGTCAATGAGCAGTTCTTC. The variable domain in full, completed from reference TRBV2 and TRBJ2-1, reads EPEVTQTPSHQVTQMGQEVILRCVPISNHLYFYWYRQILGQKVEFLVSFYNNEISEKSEIFDDQFSVERPDGSNFTLKIRSTKLEDSAMYFCASSAWTVNEQFFGPGTRLTVL.

This clonotype showed up many times. V gene TRBV19 combines with J gene TRBJ1-1; possible D gene TRBD1, 6 bases. The germline CDR1 and CDR2 sequences are LNHDA and SQIVND (reference sequence). V lost 1 base and J 7 bases, leaving 10 bases between the germline ends. This CDR3 has 13 amino acids. In DNA, the CDR3 is TGTGCCAGTAGTATAGGACAGGTGAATGAAGCTTTCTTT. As protein: CASSIGQVNEAFF.

There are a few counts of this clonotype. The rearrangement uses TRBV20-1 and TRBJ2-3; a weak D match, TRBD2 (5 bases). Between the trimmed V and J ends, which lost 4 bases and 11 bases, there was a span of 16 bases. The CDR3 contains 12 residues. CDR1 DFQATT and CDR2 SNEGSKA come from the germline V gene (reference sequence). For the CDR3, the DNA is TGCAGTGCTACCAGCTGGGAGCGCGAGCAGTATTTT. Encoded protein: CSATSWEREQYF.

The V call is TRBV15, the J call TRBJ2-1, with 8 bases identical to TRBD1. Germline values: CDR1 LNHNV, CDR2 YYDKDF (reference sequence). The CDR3 is 16 residues long. Germline trimming cut 3 bases from V and 3 bases from J; bases unmatched to any gene: 7. CDR3 protein: CATSSLRTGIYNEQFF. CDR3 sequence (DNA): TGTGCCACCAGCAGCTTACGGACAGGGATCTACAATGAGCAGTTCTTC.

The gene calls are TRBV9 and TRBJ2-6; no firm D call. The CDR3 spans 15 residues. Germline V lookup: CDR1 SGDLS, CDR2 YYNGEE. Between the trimmed V and J ends, which lost 2 bases and 4 bases, there was a span of 10 bases. The CDR3, as DNA: TGTGCCAGCAGCGTCGACCCGCGGGGGGCCAACGTCCTGACTTTC. Its protein product is CASSVDPRGANVLTF.

This clonotype was detected only a few times. With a much larger clone just one base away, this may be a read error. Because it lacks the conserved phenylalanine or tryptophan at the end, this CDR3 is likely a read error. The V and J genes are TRBV7-9 and TRBJ2-3; D unresolved. CDR3 size: 16 residues. The germline V and J ends were trimmed by 5 bases and 1 base, with 16 bases remaining between them. CDR1 is SEHNR, CDR2 FQNEAQ, per germline (reference sequence). Here the CDR3 reads CASSPRTESGTDTQYS. The CDR3, as DNA: TGTGCCAGCAGCCCGCGGACGGAAAGTGGCACAGATACGCAGTATTCT.

The V and J genes are TRBV7-9 and TRBJ2-7; 11 bases are a match to TRBD2. This CDR3 is 16 amino acids long. CDR1 SEHNR and CDR2 FQNEAQ come from the germline V gene (reference sequence). J was trimmed by 3 bases and V by 4 bases; bases with no gene match: 8. For the CDR3, the DNA is TGTGCCAGCAGCTCCTCCAGTGGGACTAGCGGCTACGAGCAGTACTTC. Translation gives CASSSSSGTSGYEQYF.

This clonotype has ten or more counts. The genes are TRBV18 and TRBJ2-5; TRBD1 matches 8 bases. The CDR3 length is 13 residues. Germline V CDR1 and CDR2: KGHSH, LQKENI. J was trimmed by 2 bases and V by 10 bases; bases with no gene match: 6. The CDR3 nucleotides are TGTGCCACATGCCGGGACAGGCAAGAGACCCAGTACTTC. It yields the protein CATCRDRQETQYF.

To note about this clonotype: Without the conserved terminal phenylalanine or tryptophan, this CDR3 likely stems from a read error. V gene TRBV7-2 combines with J gene TRBJ1-1, with D possibly being TRBD1 (5 bases). CDR1 is SGHTA, CDR2 FQGNSA, per germline. The CDR3 spans 14 residues. The CDR3 reads CASSLDRGVAEAFL. DNA of the CDR3: TGTGCCAGCAGCTTAGACCGGGGGGTCGCTGAGGCTTTCCTT.

To note about this clonotype: This CDR3 is missing its conserved last phenylalanine or tryptophan, likely due to a read error. The CDR3 sequence: CASSVRQTTGTQYS. The DNA for the CDR3 is TGTGCCAGCAGCGTAAGGCAGACCACAGGTACGCAGTATTCT. The rearrangement joins TRBV9 to TRBJ2-3, with D perhaps TRBD1 (5 bases). Germline CDR1 reads SGDLS; CDR2 reads YYNGEE. CDR3 length: 14 amino acids.

The chain has TRBV24-1 and TRBJ2-1; the D gene is possibly TRBD1 (6 bases). In germline, CDR1 is KGHDR, CDR2 SFDVKD. V was cut by 8 bases and J by 6 bases, with 13 bases left in between. The CDR3 contains 13 residues. CDR3 nucleotide sequence: TGTGCCACCACGGACACAGGGATCAATGAGCAGTTCTTC. It yields the protein CATTDTGINEQFF.

This chain joins TRBV5-1 and TRBJ1-2; perhaps TRBD1 as D (5 bases). The length of the CDR3 is 15 residues. From germline, CDR1 is SGHRS and CDR2 YFSETQ. V dropped 1 base and J dropped 8 bases, with 18 bases sitting between them. CDR3 protein: CASSLLSGGERGYTF. The CDR3 coding sequence is TGCGCCAGCAGCTTGTTATCAGGAGGGGAACGGGGCTACACCTTC. Combining the CDR3 with reference TRBV5-1 and TRBJ1-2 gives the whole variable domain KAGVTQTPRYLIKTRGQQVTLSCSPISGHRSVSWYQQTPGQGLQFLFEYFSETQRNKGNFPGRFSGRQFSNSRSEMNVSTLELGDSALYLCASSLLSGGERGYTFGSGTRLTVV.

V gene TRBV7-9 combines with J gene TRBJ2-7; perhaps D is TRBD1 or TRBD2 (5 bases each). The J call may be incorrect, as the DNA end agrees better with TRBJ2-5. The germline V gene has CDR1 SEHNR and CDR2 FQNEAQ (reference sequence). This CDR3 is built from 17 residues. In nucleotides, the CDR3 is TGTGCCAGCAGCCCCCCAGCGGTCCTTGGGGCACAAGAGACCCAGTACTTC. Amino acid sequence: CASSPPAVLGAQETQYF.

The chain couples TRBV15 to TRBJ2-7; a weak D match, TRBD1 (6 bases). The V end was cut by 0 bases, the J end by 4 bases, with 10 bases between. This CDR3 comprises 14 residues. Germline CDR1 is LNHNV and CDR2 is YYDKDF (reference sequence). The CDR3 here is CATSRDLGHYEQYF. In nucleotides, the CDR3 is TGTGCCACCAGCAGAGATCTGGGACATTACGAGCAGTACTTC.